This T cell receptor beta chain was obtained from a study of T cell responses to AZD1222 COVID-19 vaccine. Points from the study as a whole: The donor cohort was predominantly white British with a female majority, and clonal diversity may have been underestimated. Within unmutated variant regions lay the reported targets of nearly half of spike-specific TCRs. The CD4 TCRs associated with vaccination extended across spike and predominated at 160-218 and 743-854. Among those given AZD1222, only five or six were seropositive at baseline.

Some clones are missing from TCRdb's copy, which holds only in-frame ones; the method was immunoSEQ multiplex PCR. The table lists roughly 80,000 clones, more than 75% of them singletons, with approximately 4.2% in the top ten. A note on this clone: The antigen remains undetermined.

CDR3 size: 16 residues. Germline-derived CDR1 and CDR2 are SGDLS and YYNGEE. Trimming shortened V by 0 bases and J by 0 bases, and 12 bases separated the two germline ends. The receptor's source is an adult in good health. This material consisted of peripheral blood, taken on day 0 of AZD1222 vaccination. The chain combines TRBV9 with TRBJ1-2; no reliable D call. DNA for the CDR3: TGTGCCAGCAGCGTAGGTTCCGGGCAGGCTAACTATGGCTACACCTTC. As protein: CASSVGSGQANYGYTF.